This T cell receptor beta chain comes out of a study of blood T cell repertoires in COVID-19. Study-wide context: PBMCs, B-cell-depleted T cells, or T cells provided the cDNA or gDNA that made up the material.

This clone appeared a few times. The Seattle site enrolled patients during active infection and followed them longitudinally. Between the trimmed V and J ends, which lost 4 bases and 4 bases, there was a span of 6 bases. Germline V gene sequence: CDR1 SGHNT, CDR2 YYREEE (reference sequence). The CDR3 loop spans 12 amino acids. Generated by immunoSEQ multiplex PCR, the TCRdb table keeps only in-frame clones and is missing some. The data hold over 150,000 clones, with around nine tenths observed a single time. The chain combines TRBV5-4 with TRBJ1-5; D unresolved. The clonotype originates from a woman aged 70-85 years with COVID-19, enrolled during active disease. The sequenced sample was peripheral blood. The CDR3 spells CASSKENQPQHF. CDR3 bases: TGTGCCAGCAGCAAAGAGAATCAGCCCCAGCATTTT.